The rows below give T cell receptor beta chains drawn from one sample of a study of T cells in Graves' hyperthyroidism and ophthalmopathy. TCRdb itself ran the multiplex PCR reads through MiXCR, one entry per CDR3 protein. The data show a few hundred thousand distinct CDR3 sequences, roughly 14% seen once. The sequenced sample consisted of blood. The receptor set was obtained from a woman aged 30 to 39 with Graves' hyperthyroidism. Each CDR3 is given with its conserved first and last residue. D genes are given only for firm matches. Clone size, where shown, is once, few, many, or a class for clones that have expanded.

>TRBJ2-1|many|-|12|TRBV7-9
TGTGCCAGCAGTTTAGGTCCGTACGAGCAGTTCTTC
CASSLGPYEQFF
>TRBJ2-1|many|TRBD2|14|TRBV7-2
TGTGCCAGCAGCCCAACGAACTTTAGGGAGGGCCAGTTCTTC
CASSPTNFREGQFF
>TRBJ2-3|-|TRBD1|13|TRBV30
TGTGCCTGGAGGAATACAGGGGCATATGCGCAGTATTTT
CAWRNTGAYAQYF
>TRBJ2-7|many|TRBD2|15|TRBV7-2
TGTGCCAGCAGACGAAGCGGGACTAGCTCCTACGAGCAGTACTTC
CASRRSGTSSYEQYF
>TRBJ2-1|many|TRBD1|14|TRBV7-2
TGTGCCAGCAGCTCAAGACAGGGGTGGAATGAGCAGTTCTTC
CASSSRQGWNEQFF
>TRBJ2-2|few|TRBD2|20|TRBV27
TGTGCCAGCAGCCACTCTAGGCGGACTAGCGGGAGAGGTAACACCGGGGAGCTGTTTTTT
CASSHSRRTSGRGNTGELFF
>TRBJ2-5|many|-|16|TRBV20-1
TGCAGTGCTGCCCGACATACAGGGGGGGGCGGAGAGACCCAGTACTTC
CSAARHTGGGGETQYF
>TRBJ2-5|few|-|15|TRBV9
TGTGCCAGCAGCGTATCAAGCCGGGGCCCCCAGACCCAGTACTTC
CASSVSSRGPQTQYF
>TRBJ2-7|many|TRBD1|15|TRBV5-1
TGCGCCAGCAGCCCGTTGACAGGGGGAGAATACGAGCAGTACTTC
CASSPLTGGEYEQYF
>TRBJ1-5|-|-|13|TRBV27
TGTGCCATCGGGGGGGGGGGCAATCAGCCCCAGCATTTT
CAIGGGGNQPQHF
>TRBJ1-4|few|-|16|TRBV24-1
TGTGCCACCAGTGACCCACGGGAGGGAATCCGCGAAAAACTGTTTTTT
CATSDPREGIREKLFF
>TRBJ1-1|many|TRBD1|18|TRBV12-3/TRBV12-4
TGTGCCAGCAGACCTCCTATCACAGGGGTTGGCAGTTACACTGAAGCTTTCTTT
CASRPPITGVGSYTEAFF
>TRBJ1-4|many|-|11|TRBV30
TGTGCCTGGAGTGTCAATGAAAAACTGTTTTTT
CAWSVNEKLFF
>TRBJ2-7|-|TRBD2|15|TRBV5-4
TGTGCCAGCAGCTTGGCTAGCGGGGCCTCCTACGAGCAGTACTTC
CASSLASGASYEQYF
>TRBJ1-2|many|-|14|TRBV2
TGTGCCAGCAGTACAAGAGGGGCCAACTATGGCTACACCTTC
CASSTRGANYGYTF
>TRBJ2-7|-|TRBD2|16|TRBV27
TGTGCCAGCAGTCGGGCTAGCGGGAGGGTAACCTACGAGCAGTACTTC
CASSRASGRVTYEQYF
>TRBJ2-1|many|-|16|TRBV11-2
TGTGCCAGCAGCTTAAGCCGCGGGCCTTCCTACAATGAGCAGTTCTTC
CASSLSRGPSYNEQFF
>TRBJ2-1|many|-|13|TRBV29-1
TGCAGCGTTGAAGGTGGTGGGGTGTCTCAGCAGTTCTTC
CSVEGGGVSQQFF
>TRBJ2-3|-|-|13|TRBV7-9
TGTGCCACCACCCGGGGTAGCACAGATACGCAGTATTTT
CATTRGSTDTQYF
>TRBJ2-7|once|-|14|TRBV11-2
TGTGCCAGCAGCTCCCCGGGACTCACTATCAAGCAGTACTTC
CASSSPGLTIKQYF
>TRBJ2-1|many|-|15|TRBV15
TGTGCCACCAGCAGGGATCCCCGGGACTCCAATGAGCAGTTCTTC
CATSRDPRDSNEQFF
>TRBJ2-7|-|TRBD2|15|TRBV6-1
TGTGCCAGCACGGGGGGGGTAAAGGGATCCTACGAGCAGTACTTC
CASTGGVKGSYEQYF
>TRBJ2-7|-|TRBD2|16|TRBV6-1
TGTGCCAGCAGTGAAGCGTTGGGGCGGGAGATATACGAGCAGTACTTC
CASSEALGREIYEQYF
>TRBJ2-1|-|TRBD2|17|TRBV20-1
TGCAGTGCTAGAGATTTCCCGCAACTAGCGGGAGGGGTTGAGCAGTTCTTC
CSARDFPQLAGGVEQFF
>TRBJ2-1|few|TRBD1|14|TRBV3-1
TGTGCCAGCAGCCAACAGGGGGTGACCGGTGAGCAGTTCTTC
CASSQQGVTGEQFF
>TRBJ2-7|few|TRBD2|18|TRBV20-1
TGCAGTGCTGCCGAGGCGGGACTAGCGGGAGCAAATCTGGTCGAGCAGTACTTC
CSAAEAGLAGANLVEQYF
>TRBJ1-1|many|TRBD1|13|TRBV18
TGTGCCAGCTCACCCGGACAGGACACTGAAGCTTTCTTT
CASSPGQDTEAFF